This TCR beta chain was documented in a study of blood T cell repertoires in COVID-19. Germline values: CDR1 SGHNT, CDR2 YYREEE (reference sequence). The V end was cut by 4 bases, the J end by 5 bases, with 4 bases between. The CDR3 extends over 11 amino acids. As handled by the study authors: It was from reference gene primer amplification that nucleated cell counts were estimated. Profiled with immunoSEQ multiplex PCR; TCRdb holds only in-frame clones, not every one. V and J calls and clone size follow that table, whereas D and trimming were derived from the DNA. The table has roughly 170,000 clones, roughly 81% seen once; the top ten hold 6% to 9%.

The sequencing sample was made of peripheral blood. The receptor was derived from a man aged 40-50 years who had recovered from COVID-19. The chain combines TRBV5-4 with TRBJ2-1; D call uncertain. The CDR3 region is CASSLNNEQFF. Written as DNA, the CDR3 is TGTGCCAGCAGCCTAAACAATGAGCAGTTCTTC.